These 10 T cell receptor beta chains share one sample of origin, sequenced in a study of blood T cell repertoires in COVID-19. Sequenced by immunoSEQ multiplex PCR; TCRdb stores in-frame clones only, minus some. This sample has some 190,000 clones, with approximately 84% found just once. The sequenced sample was peripheral blood. The receptor source for this set is a woman between 65 and 79 years old with active or convalescent COVID-19.

The chain joins TRBV7-9 to TRBJ2-1; 7 bases match TRBD2. The V gene end was trimmed by 4 bases and the J gene end by 0 bases; junction bases not matched to a gene: 12. The CDR3 is 18 residues long. CDR1 is SEHNR and CDR2 is FQNEAQ in the germline V gene (reference sequence). CDR3 nucleotides: TGTGCCAGCAGCTCCTCAAAACTAGCGCCTGTCTCCTACAATGAGCAGTTCTTC. Translating it yields CASSSSKLAPVSYNEQFF.

This clone has more than one count but fewer than ten. V is TRBV9 and J is TRBJ2-1; the match to TRBD2 covers 13 bases. V shed 3 bases and J 0 bases; nucleotides not matched to a gene: 3. The CDR3 extends over 17 amino acids. Germline V gives CDR1 SGDLS, CDR2 YYNGEE. CDR3 in amino acids: CASSGLAGGSSYNEQFF. In DNA form, the CDR3 reads TGTGCCAGCAGCGGACTAGCGGGGGGAAGCTCCTACAATGAGCAGTTCTTC.

V gene TRBV4-1 combines with J gene TRBJ2-1; D might be TRBD2 (6 bases). CDR3 size: 17 residues. Germline assignment: CDR1 MGHRA and CDR2 YSYEKL. Trimming pared 0 bases from V and 9 bases from J, leaving 21 bases between. The CDR3 is CASSQDPPEGSTGEQFF. CDR3 nucleotides: TGCGCCAGCAGCCAAGACCCCCCGGAGGGATCCACAGGTGAGCAGTTCTTC.

In this sample, this clone turned up a few times. This chain's CDR3 is CSAAGGDTGELFF. CDR3 sequence (DNA): TGCAGCGCAGCGGGAGGAGACACCGGGGAGCTGTTTTTT. This chain uses TRBV29-1 with TRBJ2-2; 9 bases are shared with TRBD2. Germline lookup yields CDR1 SQVTM and CDR2 ANQGSEA. The CDR3 runs 13 residues. J lost 3 bases, V lost 7 bases, and 3 bases had no gene match.

The CDR3: CASSLFSGETSTNEKLFF. The CDR3, as DNA: TGTGCCAGCAGTTTATTTTCTGGGGAGACCTCAACTAATGAAAAACTGTTTTTT. The chain joins TRBV28 to TRBJ1-4; D unresolved. Trimming took off 1 base at V and 0 bases at J, with 15 bases between the two ends. CDR3 size: 18 residues. Germline V gives CDR1 MDHEN, CDR2 SYDVKM.

The V call is TRBV24-1, the J call TRBJ1-2, with D tentatively TRBD1 (5 bases). The CDR3 is 12 residues long. V was cut by 5 bases and J by 8 bases, with 11 bases left in between. Germline V gives CDR1 KGHDR, CDR2 SFDVKD. The CDR3 is CATSGGGRGYTF. DNA for the CDR3: TGTGCCACCAGTGGCGGGGGAAGGGGCTACACCTTC.

In DNA, the CDR3 is TGTGCCAGCAGATCCCCCGGGACTGGGGCCTACGAGCAGTACTTC. This sequence encodes CASRSPGTGAYEQYF. The chain has TRBV11-2 and TRBJ2-7; a possible D gene is TRBD2 (6 bases). V lost 6 bases to trimming and J lost 2 bases, with 17 bases between them. The CDR3 is 15 amino acids. Germline V gene sequence: CDR1 SGHAT, CDR2 FQNNGV.

The chain employs TRBV27 and TRBJ2-5; possible D gene TRBD1, 6 bases. Trimming stripped 4 bases from V and 5 bases from J, with 14 bases between. CDR1 and CDR2 from the germline V gene are MNHEY and SMNVEV (reference sequence). The CDR3 totals 14 residues. The CDR3 here is CASSSMGATETQYF. The CDR3 DNA sequence: TGTGCCAGCAGTTCTATGGGGGCGACGGAGACCCAGTACTTC.

The CDR3 protein is CATSILAGHSYEQYF. As DNA, the CDR3 is TGTGCCACCAGCATACTCGCAGGACATTCCTACGAGCAGTACTTC. The V call is TRBV15, the J call TRBJ2-7, with D tentatively TRBD1 (5 bases). The CDR3 consists of 15 residues. With 4 bases removed from V and 1 base from J, the gap between germline ends came to 14 bases. From germline, CDR1 is LNHNV and CDR2 YYDKDF (reference sequence).

J is TRBJ1-1 and V is TRBV29-1; D gene unclear. The CDR3 runs 12 residues. V was pared by 7 bases and J by 6 bases, with 15 bases between. The germline gives CDR1 SQVTM, CDR2 ANQGSEA. The CDR3 DNA follows: TGCAGCGGGTTCGGTAGATCGGCTGAAGCTTTCTTT. This codes for CSGFGRSAEAFF.